The 5 T cell receptor beta chains reported below all come from one sample, sequenced in a study of cytomegalovirus exposure and HLA in healthy donors. In the PCR, 60 Vbeta and 13 Jbeta primers were used. TCRdb keeps only in-frame clones here, not all; method: immunoSEQ multiplex PCR. Of some 51,000 clones in the sample, approximately 71% were seen once. The material sequenced was PBMCs. Receptors were obtained from a man aged 40-55 years in good health and CMV-seropositive.

This chain joins TRBV28 and TRBJ1-3; weak D call: TRBD1 (6 bases). V lost 4 bases to trimming and J lost 0 bases, with 13 bases between them. CDR1 MDHEN and CDR2 SYDVKM come from the germline V gene. The CDR3 spans 16 residues. The CDR3 bases are TGTGCCAGCAGTTCTGACAGGCGTCGCTCTGGAAACACCATATATTTT. Its translation: CASSSDRRRSGNTIYF.

The chain is built from TRBV5-1 and TRBJ1-6; D remains ambiguous. CDR3 length equals 13 residues. Germline assignment: CDR1 SGHRS and CDR2 YFSETQ. Trimming removed 3 bases from V and 6 bases from J, with 7 bases in between. CDR3 nucleotides: TGCGCCAGCAGCTACGACTTTAATTCACCCCTCCACTTT. It codes for CASSYDFNSPLHF.

The gene calls are TRBV5-6 and TRBJ2-7; D is possibly TRBD1 (5 bases). Germline CDR1 is SGHDT and CDR2 is YYEEEE. V lost 8 bases and J lost 2, with 11 bases in between. The CDR3 covers 12 residues. CDR3 loop: CASSRVTYEQYF. CDR3 sequence (DNA): TGTGCCAGTTCCAGGGTTACCTACGAGCAGTACTTC.

The chain links TRBV19 to TRBJ1-1; D remains ambiguous. This CDR3 has 12 amino acids. Trimming stripped 6 bases from V and 1 base from J, with 6 bases between. Germline CDR1 is LNHDA and CDR2 is SQIVND (reference sequence). CDR3 sequence: CASSSGNTEAFF. The CDR3 DNA is TGTGCCAGTAGCTCGGGGAACACTGAAGCTTTCTTT.

This rearrangement joins TRBV7-3 to TRBJ1-1, with D uncertain. Looked up from germline, CDR1 is SGHTA and CDR2 is FQGTGA. The CDR3 contains 15 residues. V dropped 2 bases and J dropped 4 bases, with 14 bases sitting between them. CDR3 amino acids: CASSLQAALSTEAFF. The CDR3 region has the DNA TGTGCCAGCAGCTTACAGGCAGCCCTCAGCACTGAAGCTTTCTTT.